This T cell receptor (beta chain) was found in a study of blood T cell repertoires in COVID-19. Libraries were prepared by immunoSEQ multiplex PCR; TCRdb keeps only in-frame clonotypes and omits some of them. The table lists some 500,000 clones, roughly 91% of them singletons. Trimming cost V 6 bases and J 5 bases; bases outside gene matches: 5. CDR3 size: 13 residues. CDR1 is GTSNPN, CDR2 SVGIG, per germline (reference sequence). Sequencing was carried out using peripheral blood. This clonotype originated in a woman aged 45 to 65 with COVID-19, enrolled during active disease. The V call is TRBV30, the J call TRBJ2-1; 9 bases align to TRBD2. The DNA for the CDR3 is TGTGCCTGCGCTAGCGGGGACAACAATGAGCAGTTCTTC. This gives the protein CACASGDNNEQFF.